Sequencing of this T cell receptor beta chain was carried out in a study of patients and donors after allogeneic stem cell transplantation. This clonotype was detected ten times or more. Via MiXCR, TCRdb re-called the RT-PCR reads, giving one row per CDR3 protein. The top ten hold 7% to 7.5% of the sample, which has hundreds of thousands of distinct CDR3 sequences, approximately 16% seen once. The CDR3 runs 13 residues. V shed 7 bases and J 1 base; nucleotides not matched to a gene: 3. The sequence was obtained from a human donor who was either an allogeneic HSCT recipient or a stem cell or donor lymphocyte infusion donor (not recorded which). It is not recorded whose cells these are; they may come from a transplant donor. Sequenced sample: blood, either unsorted or a sorted T cell fraction (not recorded which). The rearrangement joins TRBV12-3 or TRBV12-4 to TRBJ1-1; 7 bases align to TRBD1. CDR3 residues: CASTQGENTEAFF. CDR3 DNA sequence: TGTGCCAGCACCCAGGGGGAGAACACTGAAGCTTTCTTT.